Described below is a single TCR beta chain sequence and its context. The data belong to a study of glioma-infiltrating T cells after dendritic cell vaccination. Measured with immunoSEQ multiplex PCR; TCRdb has only the in-frame clones, and not every one. The sample lists roughly 98,000 clones, over 75% occurring once. This CDR3 spans 15 amino acids. After removal of 6 bases from V and 8 bases from J, the junction contained 12 bases not matched to a gene. Germline lookup yields CDR1 MGHDK and CDR2 SYGVNS. The sequence was obtained from a human donor with glioblastoma. The rearrangement links TRBV25-1 to TRBJ2-4; 8 nucleotides line up with TRBD2. The sample in question was blood, obtained before dendritic cell vaccination. The CDR3 DNA reads TGTGCCAGCAGCAAGGTCGGGGGGGGTAGGGACATTCAGTACTTC. Amino acid sequence: CASSKVGGGRDIQYF.